The clone carrying this T cell receptor beta chain appeared many times. V lost 6 bases, J lost 5 bases, and 16 bases lay in between. CDR3 size: 14 residues. Per the germline V gene, CDR1 is MNHNS and CDR2 is SASEGT. Amplification of TCR alpha and beta CDR3 regions from RNA used iRepertoire nested multiplex PCR. One-step reverse transcription and amplification started from approximately 100-400 ng of tissue mRNA or PBMC total RNA. Each CDR3 protein is one row after TCRdb ran MiXCR on the multiplex PCR reads. In the table there are approximately 120,000 distinct CDR3 sequences, 25% of which are singletons. The record originates from a study of glioma-infiltrating T cells.

Specimen: glioma tissue, nonneoplastic brain tissue, or PBMCs (not recorded which). This clonotype was sampled from a human donor with low-grade glioma or glioblastoma, undergoing nonglioma brain surgery, or in good health (not recorded which). The chain uses TRBV6-1 and TRBJ1-1, with D possibly TRBD1 on 5 matching bases. CDR3 bases: TGTGCCAGCAGCCGTGATCCGGGGGGGACTGAAGCTTTCTTT. It codes for CASSRDPGGTEAFF.